This record looks at one T cell receptor (beta chain) sequence and its context. The target antigen is unknown. The sample comes from a study of T cell responses to AZD1222 COVID-19 vaccine. Overall study findings and caveats: The study reported that nearly half of spike-specific TCRs target unmutated variant regions.

Germline assignment: CDR1 SGHTA and CDR2 FQGNSA. This CDR3 is 15 amino acids long. V gave up 6 bases and J gave up 5 bases; unmatched junction bases: 13. The protocol was immunoSEQ multiplex PCR, while the TCRdb copy is restricted to in-frame clones and leaves out a portion. In the table there are 140,000 to 150,000 clones, about 87% of which are singletons. The TCR originated in an adult in good health. The sample here was peripheral blood, taken on day 0 of AZD1222 vaccination. V usage is TRBV7-2 and J usage is TRBJ2-7, with 7 bases lining up with TRBD1. DNA of the CDR3: TGTGCCAGCAGTTTTGACAGGGAGAGAGGGAACGAGCAGTACTTC. Protein sequence: CASSFDRERGNEQYF.